These 4 T cell receptor beta chains were all obtained from the same sample, sequenced in a study of blood T cell repertoires in COVID-19. Here immunoSEQ multiplex PCR was the method, and the copy in TCRdb shows in-frame clones only, minus some. The table lists a few hundred thousand clones, more than 75% of them singletons. Sample: PBMCs or T cells enriched from blood (not recorded which). Receptors were obtained from a man aged 35 to 55 who had recovered from COVID-19.

The chain uses TRBV7-9 and TRBJ1-2; unclear D gene. V shed 5 bases and J shed 2 bases, with 15 bases lying between them. The CDR3 loop spans 15 amino acids. The germline V gene has CDR1 SEHNR and CDR2 FQNEAQ (reference sequence). The CDR3 here is CASSKRTDSNYGYTF. CDR3 DNA sequence: TGTGCCAGCAGCAAGCGGACCGATTCAAACTATGGCTACACCTTC.

This clone appeared once. V gene TRBV7-9 combines with J gene TRBJ2-5; 7 nucleotides match TRBD2. The V and J ends lost 4 bases and 4 bases, in that order; junction bases with no gene match: 3. Per germline, CDR1 SEHNR and CDR2 FQNEAQ (reference sequence). The CDR3 consists of 13 residues. CDR3 in amino acids: CASSYRTRETQYF. CDR3 bases: TGTGCCAGCAGCTACCGGACTAGAGAGACCCAGTACTTC.

This CDR3 is CASSLPTNNQPQHF. DNA for the CDR3: TGTGCCAGCAGTTTACCTACGAACAATCAGCCCCAGCATTTT. The J gene is TRBJ1-5, the V gene TRBV28; D is undetermined. Germline lookup yields CDR1 MDHEN and CDR2 SYDVKM. The CDR3 spans 14 residues. Trimming shortened V by 2 bases and J by 3 bases, and 8 bases separated the two germline ends. Drawing the rest from reference TRBV28 and TRBJ1-5, the complete variable domain is DVKVTQSSRYLVKRTGEKVFLECVQDMDHENMFWYRQDPGLGLRLIYFSYDVKMKEKGDIPEGYSVSREKKERFSLILESASTNQTSMYLCASSLPTNNQPQHFGDGTRLSIL.

The chain has TRBV11-2 and TRBJ1-1; possible D gene TRBD1, 5 bases. The CDR3 loop spans 13 amino acids. The V and J ends lost 4 bases and 1 base respectively, with 7 bases between them. The germline CDR1 and CDR2 sequences are SGHAT and FQNNGV. The CDR3: CASSYGQNTEAFF. The CDR3 DNA sequence: TGTGCCAGCAGCTACGGACAGAACACTGAAGCTTTCTTT.